The clone carrying this T cell receptor (beta chain) was counted only a few times. Its target is not known. 5'RACE primed from the constant segment yielded TCR alpha and TCR beta cDNA libraries bearing sample barcodes and UMIs. TCRdb called the 5' RACE reads again in MiXCR, with one record for every CDR3 protein. Among around 33,000 distinct CDR3 sequences listed, around 21% were seen once. This sample was included in a study of T-cell memory formation after mild COVID-19. Study overall: Clusters were largely donor specific.

Study-wide results and limits: Largely, contracting CD4+ clones fell within CM and EM, and contracting CD8+ clones within EMRA. Memory from before infection featured some responding clones, which suggests cross-reactive memory joined.

With 2 bases removed from V and 6 bases from J, the gap between germline ends came to 14 bases. The CDR3 length is 16 residues. This TCR came from an adult who had mild COVID-19 (a few samples of this study predate the infection). Cell type and time point are not known. The genes are TRBV23-1 and TRBJ1-6; possibly TRBD1 for D (5 bases). TRBV23-1 is given ORF status, its function remaining uncertain. The material sequenced was PBMCs or a T cell subset sorted from them (not recorded which). The CDR3 spells CASSQRPDSTNSPLHF. CDR3 DNA sequence: TGCGCCAGCAGTCAAAGACCCGACAGCACTAATTCACCCCTCCACTTT.